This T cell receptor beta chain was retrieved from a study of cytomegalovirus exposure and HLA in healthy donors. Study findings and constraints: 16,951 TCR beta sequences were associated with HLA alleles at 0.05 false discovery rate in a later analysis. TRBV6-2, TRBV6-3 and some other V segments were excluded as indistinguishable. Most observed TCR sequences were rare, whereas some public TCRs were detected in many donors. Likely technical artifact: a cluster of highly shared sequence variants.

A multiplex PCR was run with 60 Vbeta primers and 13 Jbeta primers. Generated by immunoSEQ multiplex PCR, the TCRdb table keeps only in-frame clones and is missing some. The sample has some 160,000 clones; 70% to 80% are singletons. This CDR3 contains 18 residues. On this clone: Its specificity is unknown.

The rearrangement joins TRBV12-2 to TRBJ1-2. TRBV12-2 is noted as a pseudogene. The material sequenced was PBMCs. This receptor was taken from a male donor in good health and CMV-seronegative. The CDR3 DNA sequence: TGTGCAAGTCGCTTAGTAAGACCTCACAAATCCTGGGACTATGGCTACCCCTTC. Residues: CASRLVRPHKSWDYGYPF.